These 10 T cell receptor beta chains share one sample of origin, sequenced in a study of response to subunit inactivated influenza vaccine. TCRdb ran MiXCR on the RT-PCR reads and lists one entry per CDR3 protein. The data show 540,000 or so distinct CDR3 sequences, 10% to 15% seen once. This material consisted of PBMCs from blood, taken about 40 days after vaccination. Receptors were obtained from a man aged 45 to 65 who received an inactivated influenza vaccine.

This clonotype was seen only a few times. V usage is TRBV20-1 and J usage is TRBJ2-1; no definite D call. Germline V lookup: CDR1 DFQATT, CDR2 SNEGSKA (reference sequence). V was pared by 5 bases and J by 9 bases, with 11 bases between. CDR3 length: 11 amino acids. The CDR3 sequence: CSAEASPEQFF. The CDR3, as DNA: TGCAGTGCTGAGGCTTCTCCTGAGCAGTTCTTC.

This clonotype was counted ten times or more. The chain has TRBV20-1 and TRBJ1-1; weak D call: TRBD1 (5 bases). CDR1 is DFQATT, CDR2 SNEGSKA, per germline (reference sequence). V was clipped by 7 bases and J by 2 bases, with 11 bases between them. The CDR3 totals 12 residues. The CDR3: CSGRTGNTEAFF. The CDR3 nucleotides are TGCAGTGGAAGAACAGGAAACACTGAAGCTTTCTTT.

This clonotype was observed a handful of times. The chain is built from TRBV7-9 and TRBJ2-5; TRBD2 matches 9 bases. The germline gives CDR1 SEHNR, CDR2 FQNEAQ (reference sequence). V gave up 4 bases and J gave up 1 base; unmatched junction bases: 4. CDR3 size: 15 residues. Here the CDR3 reads CASSSGGLAQETQYF. CDR3 nucleotide sequence: TGTGCCAGCAGCTCTGGGGGACTAGCCCAAGAGACCCAGTACTTC.

This clonotype has a handful of counts. The rearrangement joins TRBV5-6 to TRBJ2-1; TRBD2 matches at 9 bases. After removal of 2 bases from V and 2 bases from J, the junction contained 5 bases not matched to a gene. The CDR3 has 16 residues. Germline V CDR1 and CDR2: SGHDT, YYEEEE. CDR3 sequence: CASSFGAGGPYNEQFF. Here the CDR3 DNA reads TGTGCCAGCAGCTTCGGTGCGGGAGGGCCCTACAATGAGCAGTTCTTC.

The chain uses TRBV4-3 and TRBJ1-6; D is uncertain. Germline V gene sequence: CDR1 LGHNA, CDR2 YSLEER. Deletions cut 0 bases from V and 8 bases from J, with 8 bases between. This CDR3 has 14 residues. As DNA, the CDR3 is TGCGCCAGCAGCCAAGAGGTCGGACATTCACCCCTCCACTTT. It specifies CASSQEVGHSPLHF.

This clonotype was seen more than once but under ten times. The chain joins TRBV20-1 to TRBJ2-1; 11 bases agree with TRBD2. The trim removed 6 bases at V and 6 bases at J, leaving 19 bases unmatched. This CDR3 has 18 amino acids. Germline CDR1 and CDR2: DFQATT and SNEGSKA (reference sequence). DNA of the CDR3: TGCAGTGCGGAGGGAGGACTAGCGGGCCTTCCGTTCGGCAATGAGCAGTTCTTC. Protein product: CSAEGGLAGLPFGNEQFF.

The V gene is TRBV10-3, the J gene TRBJ1-5; 9 bases are shared with TRBD1. The CDR3 has 14 amino acids. J gave up 3 bases and V 5 bases, and 2 bases lay outside the gene matches. Germline loops: CDR1 ENHRY, CDR2 SYGVKD. The chain's CDR3 is CAISWTGDNQPQHF. CDR3 coding DNA: TGTGCCATCAGTTGGACAGGGGACAATCAGCCCCAGCATTTT.

This clonotype occurred a few times. V gene TRBV5-5 combines with J gene TRBJ2-7; D gene uncertain. V was pared by 0 bases and J by 2 bases, with 12 bases between. This CDR3 is built from 15 residues. The germline V gene encodes CDR1 SGHKS and CDR2 YYEKEE (reference sequence). The CDR3 protein is CASSLDFGHAYEQYF. The CDR3 region has the DNA TGTGCCAGCAGCTTGGATTTCGGCCATGCCTACGAGCAGTACTTC.

The rearrangement uses TRBV7-8 and TRBJ2-7; 9 bases align to TRBD2. V lost 1 base to trimming and J lost 3 bases; unmatched junction nucleotides: 7. Germline V gene sequence: CDR1 SGHVS, CDR2 FQNEAQ. The CDR3 is 16 residues long. Written as DNA, the CDR3 is TGTGCCAGCAGCTTAGGGTCACTAGCGGGCCTCTACGAGCAGTACTTC. This translates into CASSLGSLAGLYEQYF.

In this sample, this clonotype turned up a few times. The gene calls are TRBV27 and TRBJ1-1, with D perhaps TRBD1 (5 bases). Germline CDR1 and CDR2: MNHEY and SMNVEV (reference sequence). The CDR3 totals 13 residues. The V end was cut by 4 bases, the J end by 8 bases, with 14 bases between. In nucleotides, the CDR3 is TGTGCCAGCAGTTCGACAGATAAGTACGAAGCTTTCTTT. This encodes CASSSTDKYEAFF.